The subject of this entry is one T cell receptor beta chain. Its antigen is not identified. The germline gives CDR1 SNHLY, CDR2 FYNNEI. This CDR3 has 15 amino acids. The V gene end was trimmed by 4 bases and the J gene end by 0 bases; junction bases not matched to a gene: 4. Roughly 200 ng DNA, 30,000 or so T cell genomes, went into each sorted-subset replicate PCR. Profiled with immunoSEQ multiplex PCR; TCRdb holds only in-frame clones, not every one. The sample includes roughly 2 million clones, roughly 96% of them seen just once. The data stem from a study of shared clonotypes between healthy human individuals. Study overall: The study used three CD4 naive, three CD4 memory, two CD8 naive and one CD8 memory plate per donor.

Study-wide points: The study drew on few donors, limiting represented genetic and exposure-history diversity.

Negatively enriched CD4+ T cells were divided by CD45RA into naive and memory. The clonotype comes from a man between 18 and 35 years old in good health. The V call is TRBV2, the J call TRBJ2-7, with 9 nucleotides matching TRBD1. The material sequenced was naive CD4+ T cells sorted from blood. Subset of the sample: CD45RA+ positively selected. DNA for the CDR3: TGTGCCAGCAGTGGGGACAGGGCCGGCTCCTACGAGCAGTACTTC. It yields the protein CASSGDRAGSYEQYF.